The T cell receptor (beta chain) under discussion was sequenced for a study of T cells in Graves' hyperthyroidism and ophthalmopathy. Amplified regions were TCR beta CDR3 sequences from RNA transcripts. The HTBI primer set served for first-round RT-PCR of the TCR CDR3. TCRdb re-analysed the multiplex PCR reads in MiXCR, keeping a single row per CDR3 protein. The table lists under 700,000 distinct CDR3 sequences, 46% of them singletons. CDR1 and CDR2 from the germline V gene are SGHTA and FQGNSA. V was pared by 5 bases and J by 4 bases, with 10 bases of the junction left unmatched. The CDR3 sequence is 15 residues long. This clonotype was detected ten times or more.

The sample was peripheral blood or thyroid tissue (not recorded which). The J gene is TRBJ1-2, the V gene TRBV7-2, with 7 positions matching TRBD1. This receptor was taken from a woman younger than 35 with Graves' hyperthyroidism. DNA of the CDR3: TGTGCCAGCAGCAGACAGGGTGTAACGCTCTATGGCTACACCTTC. Its translation is CASSRQGVTLYGYTF.